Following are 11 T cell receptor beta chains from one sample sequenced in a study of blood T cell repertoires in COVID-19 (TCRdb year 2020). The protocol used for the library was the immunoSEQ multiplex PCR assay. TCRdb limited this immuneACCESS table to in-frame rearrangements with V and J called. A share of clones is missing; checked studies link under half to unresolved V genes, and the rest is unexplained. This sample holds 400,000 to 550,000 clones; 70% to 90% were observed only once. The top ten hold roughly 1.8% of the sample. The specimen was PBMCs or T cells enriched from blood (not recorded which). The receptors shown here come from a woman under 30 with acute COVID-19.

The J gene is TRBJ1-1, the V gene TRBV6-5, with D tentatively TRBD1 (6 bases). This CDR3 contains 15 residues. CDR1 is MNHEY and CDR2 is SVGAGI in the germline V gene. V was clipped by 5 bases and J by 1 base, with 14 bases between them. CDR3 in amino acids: CASSPEMTGNTEAFF. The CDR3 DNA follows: TGTGCCAGCAGTCCAGAGATGACAGGGAACACTGAAGCTTTCTTT.

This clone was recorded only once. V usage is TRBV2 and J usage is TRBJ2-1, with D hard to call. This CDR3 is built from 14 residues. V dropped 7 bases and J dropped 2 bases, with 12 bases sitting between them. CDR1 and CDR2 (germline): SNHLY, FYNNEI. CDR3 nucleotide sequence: TGTGCCAGCACCAAGACAAGCCCCTACAATGAGCAGTTCTTC. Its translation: CASTKTSPYNEQFF.

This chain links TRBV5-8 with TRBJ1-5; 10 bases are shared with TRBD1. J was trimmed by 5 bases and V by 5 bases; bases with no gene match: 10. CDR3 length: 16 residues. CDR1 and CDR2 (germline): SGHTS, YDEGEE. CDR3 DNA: TGTGCCAGCAGAATTCCGGGACAGGGGAGGGATCAGCCCCAGCATTTT. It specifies CASRIPGQGRDQPQHF.

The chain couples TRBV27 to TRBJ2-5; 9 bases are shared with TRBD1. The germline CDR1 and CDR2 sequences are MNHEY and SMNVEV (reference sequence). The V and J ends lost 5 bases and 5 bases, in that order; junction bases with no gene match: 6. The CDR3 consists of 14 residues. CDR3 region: CASSPQGALETQYF. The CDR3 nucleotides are TGTGCCAGCAGTCCACAGGGGGCTTTGGAGACCCAGTACTTC.

CDR3 nucleotides: TGCAGCGTTGCCAATTCAGAGCAGTTCTTC. Amino acids: CSVANSEQFF. The chain links TRBV29-1 to TRBJ2-1, with D hard to call. CDR1 is SQVTM, CDR2 ANQGSEA, per germline. Trimming pared 4 bases from V and 10 bases from J, leaving 8 bases between. This CDR3 contains 10 residues.

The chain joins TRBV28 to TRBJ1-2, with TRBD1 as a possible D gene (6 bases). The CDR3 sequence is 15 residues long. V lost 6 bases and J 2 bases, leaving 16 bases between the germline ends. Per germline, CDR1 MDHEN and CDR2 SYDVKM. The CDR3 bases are TGTGCCAGCAGGGGACAAAATGACAGGAACTATGGCTACACCTTC. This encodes CASRGQNDRNYGYTF.

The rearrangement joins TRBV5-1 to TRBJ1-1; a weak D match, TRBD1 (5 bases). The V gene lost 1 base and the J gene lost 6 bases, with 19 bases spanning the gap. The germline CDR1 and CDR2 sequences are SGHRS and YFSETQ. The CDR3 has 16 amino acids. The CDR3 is CASSLLPSGKHSEAFF. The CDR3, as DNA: TGCGCCAGCAGCTTGCTCCCATCAGGGAAACATTCTGAAGCTTTCTTT.

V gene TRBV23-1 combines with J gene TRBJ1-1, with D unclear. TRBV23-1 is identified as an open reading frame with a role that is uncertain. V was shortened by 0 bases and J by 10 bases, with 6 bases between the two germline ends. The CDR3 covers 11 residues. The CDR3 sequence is CASSQSEGAFF. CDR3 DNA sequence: TGCGCCAGCAGTCAATCCGAGGGAGCTTTCTTT.

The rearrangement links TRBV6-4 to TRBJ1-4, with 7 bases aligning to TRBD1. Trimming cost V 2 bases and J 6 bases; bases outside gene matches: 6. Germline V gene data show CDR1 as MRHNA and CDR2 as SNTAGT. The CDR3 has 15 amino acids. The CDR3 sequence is CASSDASQGDEKLFF. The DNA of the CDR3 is TGTGCCAGCAGTGACGCCAGCCAGGGGGATGAAAAACTGTTTTTT.

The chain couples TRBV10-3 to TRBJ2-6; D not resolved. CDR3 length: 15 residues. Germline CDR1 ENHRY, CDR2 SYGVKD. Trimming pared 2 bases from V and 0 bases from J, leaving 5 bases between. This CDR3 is CAISEVISGANVLTF. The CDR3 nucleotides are TGTGCCATCAGTGAGGTCATCTCTGGGGCCAACGTCCTGACTTTC.

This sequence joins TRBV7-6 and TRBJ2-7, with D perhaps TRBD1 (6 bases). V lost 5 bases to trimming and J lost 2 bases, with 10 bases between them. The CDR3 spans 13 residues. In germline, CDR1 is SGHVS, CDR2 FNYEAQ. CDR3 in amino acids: CASSTDRTYEQYF. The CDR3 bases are TGTGCCAGCAGCACAGACAGGACCTACGAGCAGTACTTC.